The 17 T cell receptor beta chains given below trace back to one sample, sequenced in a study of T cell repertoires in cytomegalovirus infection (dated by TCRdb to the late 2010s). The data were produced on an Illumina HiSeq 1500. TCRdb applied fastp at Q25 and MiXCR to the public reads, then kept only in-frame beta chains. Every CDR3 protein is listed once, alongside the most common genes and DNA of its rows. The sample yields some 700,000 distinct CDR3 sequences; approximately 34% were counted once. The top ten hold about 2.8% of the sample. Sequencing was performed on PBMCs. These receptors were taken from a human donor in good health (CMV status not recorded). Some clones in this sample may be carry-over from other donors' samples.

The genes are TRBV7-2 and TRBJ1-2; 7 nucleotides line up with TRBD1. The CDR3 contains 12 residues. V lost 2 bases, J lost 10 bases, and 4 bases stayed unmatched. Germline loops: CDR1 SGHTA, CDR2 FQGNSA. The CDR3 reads CASSLPGQVYTF. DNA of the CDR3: TGTGCCAGCAGCTTACCTGGACAGGTCTACACCTTC.

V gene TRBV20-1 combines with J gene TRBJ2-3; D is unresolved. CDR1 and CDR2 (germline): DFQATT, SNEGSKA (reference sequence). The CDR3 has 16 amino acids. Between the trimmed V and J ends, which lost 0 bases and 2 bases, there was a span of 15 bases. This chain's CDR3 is CSARDQLHSNTDTQYF. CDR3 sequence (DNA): TGCAGTGCTAGAGATCAACTGCACTCAAACACAGATACGCAGTATTTT.

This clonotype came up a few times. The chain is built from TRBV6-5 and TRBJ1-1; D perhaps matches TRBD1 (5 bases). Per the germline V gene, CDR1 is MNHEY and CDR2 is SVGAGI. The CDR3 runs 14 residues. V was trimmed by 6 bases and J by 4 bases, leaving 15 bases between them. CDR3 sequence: CASSRTLETTEAFF. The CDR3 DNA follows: TGTGCCAGCAGCCGGACACTCGAGACCACTGAAGCTTTCTTT.

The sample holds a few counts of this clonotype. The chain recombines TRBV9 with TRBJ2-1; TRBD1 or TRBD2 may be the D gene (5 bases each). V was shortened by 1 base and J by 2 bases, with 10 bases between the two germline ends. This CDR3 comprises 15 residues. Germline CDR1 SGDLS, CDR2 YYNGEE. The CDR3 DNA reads TGTGCCAGCAGCGTAACCGGGGACGCCTACAATGAGCAGTTCTTC. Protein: CASSVTGDAYNEQFF.

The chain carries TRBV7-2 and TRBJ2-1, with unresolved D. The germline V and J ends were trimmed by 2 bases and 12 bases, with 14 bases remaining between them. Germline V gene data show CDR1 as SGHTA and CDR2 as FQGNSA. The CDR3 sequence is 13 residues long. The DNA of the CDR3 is TGTGCCAGCAGCTTACAACTGGGGTTGGTGCAGTTCTTC. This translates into CASSLQLGLVQFF.

Here the CDR3 reads CASSSGKHNEQFF. The CDR3 bases are TGTGCCAGCAGCTCCGGGAAACACAATGAGCAGTTCTTC. The genes are TRBV7-2 and TRBJ2-1; D might be TRBD2 (5 bases). In germline, CDR1 is SGHTA, CDR2 FQGNSA. This CDR3 is 13 amino acids long. Trimming took 4 bases from V and 5 from J, leaving 9 bases between them.

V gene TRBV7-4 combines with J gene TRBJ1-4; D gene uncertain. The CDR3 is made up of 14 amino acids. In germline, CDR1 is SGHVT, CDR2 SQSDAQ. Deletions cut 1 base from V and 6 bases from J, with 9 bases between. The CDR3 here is CASSLGWADEKLFF. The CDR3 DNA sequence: TGTGCCAGCAGCTTAGGGTGGGCGGATGAAAAACTGTTTTTT.

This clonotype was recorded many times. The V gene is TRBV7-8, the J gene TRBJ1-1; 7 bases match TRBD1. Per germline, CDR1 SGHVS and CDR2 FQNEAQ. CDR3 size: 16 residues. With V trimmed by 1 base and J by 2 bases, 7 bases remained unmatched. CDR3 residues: CASSLGAGGRNTEAFF. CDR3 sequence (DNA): TGTGCCAGCAGCTTAGGGGCAGGGGGGAGAAACACTGAAGCTTTCTTT. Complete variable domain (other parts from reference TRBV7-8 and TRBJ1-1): GAGVSQSPRYKVAKRGQDVALRCDPISGHVSLFWYQQALGQGPEFLTYFQNEAQLDKSGLPSDRFFAERPEGSVSTLKIQRTQQEDSAVYLCASSLGAGGRNTEAFFGQGTRLTVV.

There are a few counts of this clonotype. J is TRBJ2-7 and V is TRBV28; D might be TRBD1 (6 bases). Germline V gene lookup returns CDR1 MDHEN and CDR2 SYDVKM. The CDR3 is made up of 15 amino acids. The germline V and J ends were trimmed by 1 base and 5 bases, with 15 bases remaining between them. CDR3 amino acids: CASSLLSGAGNEQYF. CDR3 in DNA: TGTGCCAGCAGTTTATTATCAGGGGCAGGGAACGAGCAGTACTTC.

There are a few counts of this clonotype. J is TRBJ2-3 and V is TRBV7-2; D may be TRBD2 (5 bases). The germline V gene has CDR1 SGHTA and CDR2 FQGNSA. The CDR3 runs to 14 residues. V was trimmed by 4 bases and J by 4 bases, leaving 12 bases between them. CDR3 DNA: TGTGCCAGCAGCTCCGAGGGATCCCCAGATACGCAGTATTTT. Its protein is CASSSEGSPDTQYF.

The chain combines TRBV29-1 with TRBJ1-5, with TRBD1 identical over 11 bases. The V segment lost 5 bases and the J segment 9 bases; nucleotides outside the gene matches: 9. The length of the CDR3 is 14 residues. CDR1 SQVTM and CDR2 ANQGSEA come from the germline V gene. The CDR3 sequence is CSVSHGQGATPQHF. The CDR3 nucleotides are TGCAGCGTTTCCCATGGACAGGGGGCTACGCCCCAGCATTTT.

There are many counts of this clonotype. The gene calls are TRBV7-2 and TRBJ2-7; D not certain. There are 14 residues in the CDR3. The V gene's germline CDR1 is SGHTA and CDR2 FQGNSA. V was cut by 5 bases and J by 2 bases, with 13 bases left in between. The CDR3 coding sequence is TGTGCCAGCAGCCCCTCTCCGTATCCCTACGAGCAGTACTTC. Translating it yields CASSPSPYPYEQYF.

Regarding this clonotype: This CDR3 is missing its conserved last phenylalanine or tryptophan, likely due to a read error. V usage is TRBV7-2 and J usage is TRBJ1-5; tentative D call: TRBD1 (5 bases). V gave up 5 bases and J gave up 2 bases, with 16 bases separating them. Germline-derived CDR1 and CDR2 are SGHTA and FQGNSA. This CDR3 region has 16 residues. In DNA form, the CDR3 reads TGTGCCAGCAGCCGAAGCGACAGCCGGGGCAATCAGCCCCAGCATTGT. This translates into CASSRSDSRGNQPQHC.

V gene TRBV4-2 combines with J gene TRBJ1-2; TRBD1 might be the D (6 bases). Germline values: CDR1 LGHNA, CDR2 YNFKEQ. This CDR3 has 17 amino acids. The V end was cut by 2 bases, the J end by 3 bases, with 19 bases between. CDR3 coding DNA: TGTGCCAGCAGCCAAATGACAGGAGGGGCATTGGACTATGGCTACACCTTC. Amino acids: CASSQMTGGALDYGYTF.

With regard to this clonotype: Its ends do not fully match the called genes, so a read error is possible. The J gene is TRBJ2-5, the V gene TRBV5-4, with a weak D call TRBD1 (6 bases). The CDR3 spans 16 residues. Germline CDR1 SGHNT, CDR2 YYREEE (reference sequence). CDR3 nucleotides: TGTGACAGCAGCTTGTTTAGGGGGACGTACCAAGAGACCCAGTACTTC. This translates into CDSSLFRGTYQETQYF.

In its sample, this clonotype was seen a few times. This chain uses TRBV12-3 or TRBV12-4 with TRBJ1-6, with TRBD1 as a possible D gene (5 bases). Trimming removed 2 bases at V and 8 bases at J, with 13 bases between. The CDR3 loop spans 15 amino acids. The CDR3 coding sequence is TGTGCCAGCAGTTTACGGACAACGAGGGATTCACCCCTCCACTTT. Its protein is CASSLRTTRDSPLHF.

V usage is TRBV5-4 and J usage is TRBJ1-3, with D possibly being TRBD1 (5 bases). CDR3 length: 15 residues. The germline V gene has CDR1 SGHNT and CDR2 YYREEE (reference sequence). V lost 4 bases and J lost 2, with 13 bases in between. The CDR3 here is CASSPGGKAGNTIYF. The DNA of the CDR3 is TGTGCCAGCAGCCCCGGGGGGAAAGCTGGAAACACCATATATTTT.